This T cell receptor (beta chain) was retrieved from a study of blood T cell repertoires in COVID-19. This clone showed up just once. Here immunoSEQ multiplex PCR was the method, and the copy in TCRdb shows in-frame clones only, minus some. The data contain about 340,000 clones, around nine tenths of them singletons. Trimming left V 7 bases short and J 4 bases short, with 16 bases between. The CDR3 contains 14 residues. CDR1 MGHRA and CDR2 YSYEKL come from the germline V gene. Seattle's cohort entered during active infection and was followed longitudinally. The TCR sequence derives from a woman in her seventies with COVID-19, enrolled during active disease. The specimen sequenced was peripheral blood. The chain employs TRBV4-1 and TRBJ1-1; D not resolved. CDR3 protein: CASTSKGRGTEAFF. CDR3 DNA: TGCGCCAGCACCTCTAAAGGACGGGGCACTGAAGCTTTCTTT.